The rows below give T cell receptor beta chains drawn from one sample of a study of T-cell reconstitution after alpha-beta-depleted transplantation in children. TCRdb fed the PCR reads into MiXCR, producing one record per CDR3 protein. The sample comprises a few hundred thousand distinct CDR3 sequences, roughly a tenth of which are singletons, and less than 9% rests with the top ten. The sequencing here drew on PBMCs, taken before TCRalphabeta/CD19-depleted stem cell transplant. These receptors all come from a boy younger than two with acute myeloid leukemia, due to receive a stem cell transplant. Both conserved end residues are part of each CDR3. A D gene is named only where the DNA matches it firmly. A clone size is listed for some rows: how often the clone was seen (once, few, many), or a class if it is expanded.

clone size,V gene,J gene,D gene,CDR3 protein,CDR3 DNA
many,TRBV6-5,TRBJ2-3,TRBD2,CASSYSTSGGASTDTQYF,TGTGCCAGCAGTTACTCCACTAGCGGGGGGGCCTCCACAGATACGCAGTATTTT
many,TRBV4-3,TRBJ2-5,.,CASSRDDKETQYF,TGCGCCAGCAGCCGGGACGACAAAGAGACCCAGTACTTC
few,TRBV7-3,TRBJ2-2,.,CASSLTGGVTGELFF,TGTGCCAGCAGCTTGACGGGGGGCGTCACCGGGGAGCTGTTTTTT
many,TRBV18,TRBJ2-7,TRBD2,CASSLDASGRYEQYF,TGTGCCAGCTCACTCGATGCTAGCGGGAGATACGAGCAGTACTTC
many,TRBV7-3,TRBJ2-1,.,CASSLMPTSYGEQFF,TGTGCCAGCAGCTTAATGCCTACTAGTTACGGTGAGCAGTTCTTC
many,TRBV27,TRBJ2-7,TRBD2,CASSLSGLTSGAPYEQYF,TGTGCCAGCAGTTTATCGGGTTTGACCAGCGGGGCCCCCTACGAGCAGTACTTC
many,TRBV10-3,TRBJ2-4,.,CAISGIAKNIQYF,TGTGCCATCAGTGGTATAGCCAAAAACATTCAGTACTTC
many,TRBV7-9,TRBJ2-7,.,CASQFRGYEQYF,TGTGCCAGCCAATTTAGGGGATACGAGCAGTACTTC
many,TRBV29-1,TRBJ2-3,TRBD1,CSVEDRQGRTDTQYF,TGCAGCGTTGAAGATAGACAGGGGCGCACAGATACGCAGTATTTT
many,TRBV15,TRBJ2-1,TRBD2,CATSREVTGGYSYNEQFF,TGTGCCACCAGCAGAGAAGTAACGGGGGGATACTCCTACAATGAGCAGTTCTTC
many,TRBV29-1,TRBJ1-5,TRBD1,CSVGTGSNQPQHF,TGCAGCGTTGGGACAGGGAGCAATCAGCCCCAGCATTTT
few,TRBV7-2,TRBJ2-7,.,CASSLGLGPYEQYF,TGTGCCAGCAGCTTGGGACTTGGCCCCTACGAGCAGTACTTC
many,TRBV5-1,TRBJ1-6,.,CASSLEAHRSSPLHF,TGCGCCAGCAGCTTGGAGGCTCACCGCAGCTCACCCCTCCACTTT
.,TRBV13,TRBJ2-7,.,CASSLSPGRLPYEQYF,TGTGCCAGCAGCTTAAGCCCGGGTCGACTACCCTACGAGCAGTACTTC
many,TRBV6-1,TRBJ2-7,.,CASSVAGPYEQYF,TGTGCCAGCAGTGTGGCGGGTCCCTACGAGCAGTACTTC
few,TRBV7-9,TRBJ1-5,.,CASSSLQGSNQPQHF,TGTGCCAGCAGCTCTCTACAGGGAAGCAATCAGCCCCAGCATTTT
.,TRBV14,TRBJ1-2,TRBD1,CASSRDRAYGYTF,TGTGCCAGCAGCCGAGACAGGGCCTATGGCTACACCTTC
many,TRBV28,TRBJ1-2,.,CASSLWGTSGGYTF,TGTGCCAGCAGTCTATGGGGAACCTCGGGTGGCTACACCTTC
.,TRBV3-1,TRBJ2-7,.,CASSPPGILYEQYF,TGTGCCAGCAGCCCGCCAGGAATACTCTACGAGCAGTACTTC
many,TRBV7-9,TRBJ1-1,TRBD1,CASSLDGTVYTEAFF,TGTGCCAGCAGCTTAGATGGGACAGTCTACACTGAAGCTTTCTTT
many,TRBV12-3/TRBV12-4,TRBJ2-2,TRBD2,CASSLALAGTGELFF,TGTGCCAGCAGTTTAGCGCTAGCGGGGACCGGGGAGCTGTTTTTT
many,TRBV12-3/TRBV12-4,TRBJ1-1,.,CASSLGGVLTEAFF,TGTGCCAGCAGTTTGGGCGGAGTCCTCACTGAAGCTTTCTTT
many,TRBV4-1,TRBJ2-3,TRBD1,CASSQEIYRGQGTDTQYF,TGCGCCAGCAGCCAAGAAATATACAGGGGGCAAGGAACAGATACGCAGTATTTT
many,TRBV7-9,TRBJ1-1,.,CASSRPRGNTEAFF,TGTGCCAGCAGCCGCCCTAGGGGGAACACTGAAGCTTTCTTT
many,TRBV9,TRBJ1-1,.,CASSVKGDTEAFF,TGTGCCAGCAGCGTAAAAGGGGACACTGAAGCTTTCTTT
many,TRBV15,TRBJ1-4,TRBD1,CATSRDQRTGGNEKLFF,TGTGCCACCAGCAGAGATCAAAGGACAGGGGGTAATGAAAAACTGTTTTTT
many,TRBV7-3,TRBJ2-1,.,CASSPSGTANEQFF,TGTGCCAGCAGCCCTTCCGGGACTGCTAATGAGCAGTTCTTC
.,TRBV20-1,TRBJ1-2,TRBD1,CSTGAPTPTF,TGCAGTACAGGGGCCCCGACCCCCACCTTC